This TCR beta chain was identified during a study of Ad26.COV2.S vaccination and SARS-CoV-2 variants. CDR1 and CDR2 from the germline V gene are SEHNR and FQNEAQ (reference sequence). CDR3 size: 18 residues. V dropped 4 bases and J dropped 5; count of bases not matched to a gene: 14. This table comes from immunoSEQ multiplex PCR, and its TCRdb copy is limited to in-frame clones, with some not included. This repertoire shows 400,000 to 450,000 clones, about nine tenths found once; its top ten account for around 4.5%. Treatment: some 20 received Ad26.COV2.S at low or high dose, single or two shots; about 5 received placebo; per-sample allocation not given. Each sample was drawn 63 days after the first injection (of vaccine or placebo).

V is TRBV7-9 and J is TRBJ2-7; 13 nucleotides align to TRBD2. This sequence originates from a person aged 18-60 years who received the Ad26.COV2.S COVID-19 vaccine or a placebo. The sequenced sample was peripheral blood, obtained in a trial of Ad26.COV2.S vaccine versus placebo. The CDR3 region has the DNA TGTGCCAGCAGCTACATTGGACTAGCGGGAGCAGGGGGGAACGAGCAGTACTTC. Protein: CASSYIGLAGAGGNEQYF.